The TCR beta chain described here comes from a study of blood T cell repertoires in COVID-19. Germline CDR1 reads LNHDA; CDR2 reads SQIVND (reference sequence). There are 16 residues in the CDR3. Trimming stripped 2 bases from V and 5 bases from J, with 16 bases between. Clones were sequenced by immunoSEQ multiplex PCR, and TCRdb holds only the in-frame ones, with some missing. The sample holds 95,000 to 150,000 clones; around 80% are singletons and the top ten take roughly a sixth. Seattle cases were enrolled at active infection and followed longitudinally. The chain combines TRBV19 with TRBJ2-1; D remains unclear. This TCR derives from a man aged 30 to 39 with COVID-19, enrolled during active disease. Source material: peripheral blood. This CDR3 is CASSIIRLVRDNEQFF. In nucleotides, the CDR3 is TGTGCCAGTAGTATAATCCGTCTAGTGCGAGACAATGAGCAGTTCTTC.